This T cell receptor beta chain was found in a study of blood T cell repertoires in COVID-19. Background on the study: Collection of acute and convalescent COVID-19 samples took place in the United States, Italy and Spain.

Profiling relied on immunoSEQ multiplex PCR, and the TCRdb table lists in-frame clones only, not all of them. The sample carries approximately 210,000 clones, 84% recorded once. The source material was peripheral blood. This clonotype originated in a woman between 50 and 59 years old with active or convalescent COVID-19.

CDR3 loop: CASRGDRGNEKLFF. CDR3 sequence (DNA): TGTGCCAGTAGGGGAGACAGGGGAAATGAAAAACTGTTTTTT. The chain links TRBV19 to TRBJ1-4; TRBD1 matches at 8 bases. In germline, CDR1 is LNHDA, CDR2 SQIVND (reference sequence). J gave up 5 bases and V 6 bases, and 5 bases lay outside the gene matches. CDR3 length equals 14 residues.